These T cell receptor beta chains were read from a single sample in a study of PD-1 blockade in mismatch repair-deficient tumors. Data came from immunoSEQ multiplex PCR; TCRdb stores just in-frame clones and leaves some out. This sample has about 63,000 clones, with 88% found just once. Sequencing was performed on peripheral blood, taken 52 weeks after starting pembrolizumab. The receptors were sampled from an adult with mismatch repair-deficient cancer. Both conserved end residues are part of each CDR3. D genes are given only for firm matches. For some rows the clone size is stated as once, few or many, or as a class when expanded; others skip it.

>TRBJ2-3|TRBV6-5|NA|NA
CASSYSPSGASDTQYF
TGTGCCAGCAGTTACTCGCCGTCTGGTGCCTCAGATACGCAGTATTTT
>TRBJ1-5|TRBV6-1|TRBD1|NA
CASTLGDRAPGPQHF
TGTGCCAGCACGTTGGGAGACAGGGCCCCCGGGCCCCAGCATTTT
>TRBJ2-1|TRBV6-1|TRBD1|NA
CASSKEGTAYPFLTPAANEQFF
TGTGCCAGCAGTAAAGAGGGGACAGCCTACCCCTTCCTTACTCCGGCGGCCAATGAGCAGTTCTTC
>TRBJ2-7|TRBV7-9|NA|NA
CASSSDRTLAGLREQYF
TGTGCCAGCAGCTCGGACAGAACCCTCGCCGGCTTACGCGAGCAGTACTTC
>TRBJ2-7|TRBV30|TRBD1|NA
CAWATGTGGYEQYF
TGTGCCTGGGCGACCGGGACAGGGGGCTACGAGCAGTACTTC
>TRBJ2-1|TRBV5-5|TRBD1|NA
CASSLTGTEQFF
TGTGCCAGCAGCCTGACAGGGACTGAGCAGTTCTTC
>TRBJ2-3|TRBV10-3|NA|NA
CAISQGSTDTQYF
TGTGCCATCAGCCAGGGGTCGACAGATACGCAGTATTTT
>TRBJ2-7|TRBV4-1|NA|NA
CASSQDPGAFDEQYF
TGCGCCAGCAGCCAAGATCCGGGGGCGTTTGACGAGCAGTACTTC
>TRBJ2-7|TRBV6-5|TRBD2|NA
CASRAPSGYEQYF
TGTGCCAGCAGGGCACCTAGCGGGTACGAGCAGTACTTC
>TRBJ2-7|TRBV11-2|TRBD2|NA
CASSLGLAVSREQYF
TGTGCCAGCAGCTTAGGCCTAGCGGTCTCTAGGGAGCAGTACTTC
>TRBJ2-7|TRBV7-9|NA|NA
CASSLVGGTSSYEQYF
TGTGCCAGCAGCTTAGTTGGGGGCACTAGCTCCTACGAGCAGTACTTC
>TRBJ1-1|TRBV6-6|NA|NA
CASMRARNTEAFF
TGTGCCAGCATGCGGGCGCGGAATACTGAAGCTTTCTTT
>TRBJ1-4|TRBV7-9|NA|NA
CASSQGPTTNEKLFF
TGTGCCAGCAGCCAGGGACCGACAACTAATGAAAAACTGTTTTTT
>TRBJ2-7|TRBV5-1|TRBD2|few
CASSLLAGGPYEQYF
TGCGCCAGCAGCTTACTAGCGGGAGGCCCCTACGAGCAGTACTTC
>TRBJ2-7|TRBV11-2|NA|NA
CASSLPGAYYEQYF
TGTGCCAGCAGCCTACCCGGGGCCTATTACGAGCAGTACTTC
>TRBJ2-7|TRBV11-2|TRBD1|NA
CASSRSPPGQGFFEQYF
TGTGCCAGCAGCCGAAGCCCTCCGGGACAGGGTTTTTTCGAGCAGTACTTC
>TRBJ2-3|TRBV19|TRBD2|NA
CASSRRLSSGTSSPDTQYF
TGTGCCAGTAGTCGACGTCTCTCATCCGGGACTAGCTCCCCAGATACGCAGTATTTT
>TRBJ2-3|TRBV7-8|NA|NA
CASSLARVDTQYF
TGTGCCAGCAGCTTAGCGCGCGTAGATACGCAGTATTTT
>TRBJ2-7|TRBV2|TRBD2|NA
CASSEQAGAYEQYF
TGTGCCAGCAGTGAACAAGCGGGAGCCTACGAGCAGTACTTC
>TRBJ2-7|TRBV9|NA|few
CASSVAGAAYEQYF
TGTGCCAGCAGCGTAGCCGGGGCAGCCTACGAGCAGTACTTC
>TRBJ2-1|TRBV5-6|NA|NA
CASSIRTANEQFF
TGTGCCAGCAGCATCAGGACGGCTAATGAGCAGTTCTTC
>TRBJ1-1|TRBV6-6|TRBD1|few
CASSLDRGGTEAFF
TGTGCCAGCAGCCTGGACAGGGGCGGAACTGAAGCTTTCTTT
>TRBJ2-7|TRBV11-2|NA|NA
CASSLSSAYEQYF
TGTGCCAGCAGCTTAAGTTCGGCCTACGAGCAGTACTTC
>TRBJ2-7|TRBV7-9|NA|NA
CASSLARTTTYEQYF
TGTGCCAGCAGCTTAGCTAGGACGACTACCTACGAGCAGTACTTC
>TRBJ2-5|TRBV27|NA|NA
CASSLSGQGNQETQYF
TGTGCCAGCAGTTTATCAGGCCAGGGCAACCAAGAGACCCAGTACTTC
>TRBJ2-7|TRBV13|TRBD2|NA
CASSFISGSSYEQYF
TGTGCCAGCAGCTTCATTAGCGGGAGCTCCTACGAGCAGTACTTC
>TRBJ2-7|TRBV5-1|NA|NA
CASSLGLASSYEQYF
TGCGCCAGCAGCTTGGGCCTAGCGTCCTCCTACGAGCAGTACTTC
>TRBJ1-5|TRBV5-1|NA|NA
CASSEYSNQPQHF
TGCGCCAGCAGCGAATATAGCAATCAGCCCCAGCATTTT
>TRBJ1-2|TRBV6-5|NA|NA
CASSYSGLYGYTF
TGTGCCAGCAGTTACTCAGGCCTCTATGGCTACACCTTC
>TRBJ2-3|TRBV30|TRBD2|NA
CAWGNPRLAGTSTDTQYF
TGTGCCTGGGGTAATCCTCGACTAGCGGGAACTAGCACAGATACGCAGTATTTT
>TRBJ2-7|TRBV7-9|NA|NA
CASSFIQVDDEQYF
TGTGCCAGCAGCTTTATCCAGGTTGATGACGAGCAGTACTTC
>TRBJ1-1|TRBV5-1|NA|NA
CASSLAAEGTEAFF
TGCGCCAGCAGCTTGGCCGCCGAGGGGACTGAAGCTTTCTTT
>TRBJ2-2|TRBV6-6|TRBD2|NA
CASSYSSSGNGELFF
TGTGCCAGCAGTTACTCGTCTAGCGGGAACGGGGAGCTGTTTTTT
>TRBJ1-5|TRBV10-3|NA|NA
CAISEQAGQPQHF
TGTGCCATCAGTGAGCAGGCCGGTCAGCCCCAGCATTTT
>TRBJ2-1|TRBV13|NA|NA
CASSFGGHNEQFF
TGTGCCAGCAGCTTTGGGGGCCACAATGAGCAGTTCTTC
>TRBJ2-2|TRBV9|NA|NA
CASSPISTENTGELFF
TGTGCCAGCAGCCCAATATCGACTGAAAACACCGGGGAGCTGTTTTTT
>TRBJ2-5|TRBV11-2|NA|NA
CASSLGGRDQETQYF
TGTGCCAGCAGCTTAGGCGGCAGGGACCAAGAGACCCAGTACTTC
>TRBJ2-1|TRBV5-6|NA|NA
CASSFQGAGSLGNEQFF
TGTGCCAGCAGCTTTCAGGGAGCGGGCTCTCTGGGGAATGAGCAGTTCTTC
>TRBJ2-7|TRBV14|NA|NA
CASSQAGTGGFYEQYF
TGTGCCAGCAGCCAAGCAGGCACTGGAGGGTTCTACGAGCAGTACTTC
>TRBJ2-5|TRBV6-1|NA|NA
CASSKNRVQETQYF
TGTGCCAGCAGTAAAAACAGGGTGCAAGAGACCCAGTACTTC
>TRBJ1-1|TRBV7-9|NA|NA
CASSLARQGLGESTEAFF
TGTGCCAGCAGCTTAGCGCGTCAGGGACTGGGTGAGAGCACTGAAGCTTTCTTT
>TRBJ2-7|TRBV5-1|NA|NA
CASSLAYRASGEQYF
TGCGCCAGCAGCTTAGCATATAGGGCTAGTGGCGAGCAGTACTTC
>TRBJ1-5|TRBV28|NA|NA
CASRLPDRYSNQPQHF
TGTGCCAGCAGACTCCCCGACAGATATAGCAATCAGCCCCAGCATTTT
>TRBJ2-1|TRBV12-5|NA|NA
CASGYRGGNEQFF
TGTGCTAGTGGTTATAGAGGGGGCAATGAGCAGTTCTTC
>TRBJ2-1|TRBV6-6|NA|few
CASSNGVDEQFF
TGTGCCAGTAGTAATGGGGTCGACGAGCAGTTCTTC
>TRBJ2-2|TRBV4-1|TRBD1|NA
CAASGGTGELFF
TGCGCCGCCTCAGGGGGCACCGGGGAGCTGTTTTTT
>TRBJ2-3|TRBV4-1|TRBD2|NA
CASSYDGTSGRTGADTQYF
TGCGCCAGCAGCTACGACGGGACTAGCGGGAGAACGGGAGCAGATACGCAGTATTTT
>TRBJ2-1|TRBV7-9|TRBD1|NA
CASSSPGQVWSSYNEQFF
TGTGCCAGCAGCTCCCCGGGACAGGTTTGGAGCTCCTACAATGAGCAGTTCTTC
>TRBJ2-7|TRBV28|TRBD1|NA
CASRMTGGLSYEQYF
TGTGCCAGCAGAATGACAGGGGGCCTATCCTACGAGCAGTACTTC
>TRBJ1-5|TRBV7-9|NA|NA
CASSFTGNQPQHF
TGTGCCAGCAGCTTCACAGGGAATCAGCCCCAGCATTTT
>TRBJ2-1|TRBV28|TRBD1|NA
CASSYLPFRQGTWNEQFF
TGTGCCAGCAGTTACCTACCCTTCAGACAGGGCACGTGGAATGAGCAGTTCTTC
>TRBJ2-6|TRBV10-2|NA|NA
CASSERRGFLFGANVLTF
TGCGCCAGCAGTGAGAGAAGGGGGTTCCTTTTTGGGGCCAACGTCCTGACTTTC
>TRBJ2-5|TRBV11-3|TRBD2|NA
CASSPGLAGGPEETQYF
TGTGCCAGCAGCCCTGGACTAGCGGGAGGGCCGGAAGAGACCCAGTACTTC
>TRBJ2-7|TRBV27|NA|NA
CASRAGGSYEQYF
TGTGCCAGCAGGGCCGGAGGGTCCTACGAGCAGTACTTC
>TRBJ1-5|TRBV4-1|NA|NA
CASSPPGQPQHF
TGCGCCAGCAGCCCCCCAGGCCAGCCCCAGCATTTT
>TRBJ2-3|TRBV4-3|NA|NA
CASSQLQGPDTQYF
TGCGCCAGCAGCCAATTACAGGGCCCAGATACGCAGTATTTT
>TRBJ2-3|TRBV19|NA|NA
CASSMRRRRDQTDTQYF
TGTGCCAGTAGTATGAGGCGGAGACGGGACCAAACAGATACGCAGTATTTT
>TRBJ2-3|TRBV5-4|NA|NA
CASSLEGGQDTDTQYF
TGTGCCAGCAGCTTGGAGGGAGGACAGGACACAGATACGCAGTATTTT
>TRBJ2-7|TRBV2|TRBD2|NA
CASRWGGDYEQYF
TGTGCCAGCAGGTGGGGGGGGGACTACGAGCAGTACTTC
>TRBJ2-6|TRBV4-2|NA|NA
CASSLRRVRLDSGANVLTF
TGTGCCAGCAGCTTAAGGCGGGTCAGGCTCGACTCTGGGGCCAACGTCCTGACTTTC